What follows are 3 T cell receptor beta chains derived from one specimen sequenced in a study of identical twins. TCRdb reanalysed the 5' RACE reads using MiXCR and keeps one entry per CDR3 protein. This sample has fewer than 800,000 distinct CDR3 sequences; about 7.6% occur once, and the top ten carry roughly 1.6%. This same sample was also part of a study on yellow fever vaccine responses in identical twins.

Sample: PBMCs. The receptors derive from a woman aged 18-35 years in good health.

This clonotype was counted at least ten times. This rearrangement joins TRBV5-1 to TRBJ1-1; D uncertain. The germline CDR1 and CDR2 sequences are SGHRS and YFSETQ. The CDR3 is made up of 13 amino acids. The germline V and J ends were trimmed by 3 bases and 8 bases, with 14 bases remaining between them. The CDR3 protein is CASSSPWLGEAFF. In DNA, the CDR3 is TGCGCCAGCAGCTCCCCGTGGTTAGGGGAAGCTTTCTTT. Drawing the rest from reference TRBV5-1 and TRBJ1-1, the complete variable domain is KAGVTQTPRYLIKTRGQQVTLSCSPISGHRSVSWYQQTPGQGLQFLFEYFSETQRNKGNFPGRFSGRQFSNSRSEMNVSTLELGDSALYLCASSSPWLGEAFFGQGTRLTVV.

This clonotype came up many times. The CDR3 DNA reads as TGTGCCAGCAGTTCCCTCCTTCCGGCGGGGTACACAGATACGCAGTATTTT. Protein sequence: CASSSLLPAGYTDTQYF. The V call is TRBV28, the J call TRBJ2-3, with a possible D match to TRBD2 (6 bases). The CDR3 runs 17 residues. V dropped 4 bases and J dropped 2 bases, with 19 bases sitting between them. Germline V gene sequence: CDR1 MDHEN, CDR2 SYDVKM.

The table lists this clonotype with many counts. The J gene is TRBJ2-5, the V gene TRBV3-1; 8 bases map to TRBD2. The ends lost 1 base at V and 5 bases at J; junction bases unmatched: 6. Germline CDR1 reads LGHDT; CDR2 reads YNNKEL (reference sequence). CDR3 length: 15 amino acids. The CDR3 sequence: CASSQGRGEVETQYF. CDR3 DNA sequence: TGTGCCAGCAGCCAAGGGCGGGGGGAGGTCGAGACCCAGTACTTC.